Shown below are 30 T cell receptor beta chains from a single sample sequenced in a study of shared clonotypes between healthy human individuals. The naive CD8 subset, CD45RO-negative cells positively selected for CCR7, excluded terminally differentiated effector memory CD45RA+ cells. Measured with immunoSEQ multiplex PCR; TCRdb has only the in-frame clones, and not every one. The profile shows hundreds of thousands of clones, approximately 97% of them singletons. The specimen sequenced was naive CD8+ T cells sorted from blood. These receptors were obtained from a man aged 25 to 40 in good health.

J is TRBJ2-7 and V is TRBV2, with TRBD1 matching 9 bases. Germline CDR1 and CDR2: SNHLY and FYNNEI. The ends lost 4 bases at V and 0 bases at J; junction bases unmatched: 7. This CDR3 is built from 16 residues. The CDR3 region is CASSGRTGDLSYEQYF. CDR3 nucleotide sequence: TGTGCCAGCAGTGGAAGGACAGGGGACCTCTCCTACGAGCAGTACTTC.

The chain joins TRBV9 to TRBJ2-3; D unclear. Trimming took off 0 bases at V and 7 bases at J, with 9 bases between the two ends. This CDR3 has 13 residues. Germline loops: CDR1 SGDLS, CDR2 YYNGEE. CDR3 residues: CASSVATGYTQYF. CDR3 DNA sequence: TGTGCCAGCAGCGTAGCTACCGGTTATACGCAGTATTTT.

The chain uses TRBV11-3 and TRBJ2-1; 8 nucleotides align to TRBD2. The germline gives CDR1 SGHNT, CDR2 YENEEA. J lost 1 base, V lost 3 bases, and 8 bases had no gene match. CDR3 size: 17 residues. CDR3 amino acids: CASSFRIAGSSYNEQFF. CDR3 nucleotide sequence: TGTGCCAGCAGCTTCCGGATAGCGGGGTCGTCCTACAATGAGCAGTTCTTC.

The chain uses TRBV10-2 and TRBJ2-7; D is uncertain. CDR1 is WSHSY, CDR2 SAAADI, per germline. Between the trimmed V and J ends, which lost 4 bases and 4 bases, there was a span of 2 bases. This CDR3 contains 10 residues. As DNA, the CDR3 is TGCGCCAGCAGTGGATACGAGCAGTACTTC. It yields the protein CASSGYEQYF.

The count of this clone is one. V and J are TRBV5-1 and TRBJ2-3; the D gene is possibly TRBD1 (6 bases). CDR3 length: 13 amino acids. Deletions cut 5 bases from V and 7 bases from J, with 14 bases between. CDR1 and CDR2 (germline): SGHRS, YFSETQ. The CDR3 loop is CASREDSFNTQYF. In DNA, the CDR3 is TGCGCCAGCAGGGAGGACAGCTTCAATACGCAGTATTTT.

Notes on this clone: Other DNA sequences from this sample encode an identical CDR3 as well. In DNA, the CDR3 is TGTGCCAGCAGCGTAGCAGGCTCCTACGAGCAGTACTTC. Protein sequence: CASSVAGSYEQYF. This chain connects TRBV9 to TRBJ2-7; no reliable D call. Per the germline V gene, CDR1 is SGDLS and CDR2 is YYNGEE. The V end lost 0 bases, the J end lost 0 bases, and 4 bases lay between the germline ends. This CDR3 region has 13 residues.

The chain couples TRBV13 to TRBJ2-1; the D is unclear. CDR1 is PRHDT, CDR2 FYEKMQ, per germline (reference sequence). There are 11 residues in the CDR3. The V gene lost 7 bases and the J gene lost 5 bases, with 6 bases spanning the gap. CDR3 region: CASTLDNEQFF. The CDR3 nucleotides are TGTGCCAGCACCCTTGACAATGAGCAGTTCTTC.

The rearrangement links TRBV30 to TRBJ2-7; 8 positions match TRBD1. Trimming cost V 1 base and J 6 bases; bases outside gene matches: 14. The CDR3 has 16 amino acids. Germline CDR1 reads GTSNPN; CDR2 reads SVGIG (reference sequence). The chain's CDR3 is CAWSATPGQETTEQYF. In nucleotides, the CDR3 is TGTGCCTGGAGTGCCACTCCGGGACAGGAAACAACCGAGCAGTACTTC.

The chain is built from TRBV29-1 and TRBJ2-5, with TRBD1 matching over 7 bases. V lost 4 bases and J lost 10; bases outside the gene matches: 9. Germline CDR1 SQVTM, CDR2 ANQGSEA. The CDR3 consists of 12 residues. For the CDR3, the DNA is TGCAGCGTTGTCGGGACAGCCGGAGACCAGTACTTC. Translating gives CSVVGTAGDQYF.

The chain couples TRBV10-2 to TRBJ1-2, with D possibly matching TRBD1 (5 bases). The CDR3 contains 13 residues. V lost 3 bases to trimming and J lost 8 bases, with 13 bases between them. Germline V gives CDR1 WSHSY, CDR2 SAAADI. CDR3 loop: CASSDFGGEGYTF. DNA of the CDR3: TGCGCCAGCAGTGACTTTGGAGGGGAAGGCTACACCTTC.

CDR3 protein: CASSPQGRGYEQYF. In DNA, the CDR3 is TGTGCCAGCAGCCCTCAGGGCAGGGGATACGAGCAGTACTTC. V gene TRBV5-8 combines with J gene TRBJ2-7; D perhaps matches TRBD1 (6 bases). The CDR3 spans 14 residues. With 4 bases removed from V and 4 bases from J, the gap between germline ends came to 15 bases. Germline CDR1 SGHTS, CDR2 YDEGEE. The whole variable domain, remainder taken from reference TRBV5-8 and TRBJ2-7, is EAGVTQSPTHLIKTRGQQATLRCSPISGHTSVYWYQQALGLGLQFLLWYDEGEERNRGNFPPRFSGRQFPNYSSELNVNALELEDSALYLCASSPQGRGYEQYFGPGTRLTVT.

The chain links TRBV5-4 to TRBJ2-7; 10 nucleotides match TRBD1. Germline CDR1 reads SGHNT; CDR2 reads YYREEE (reference sequence). V dropped 2 bases and J dropped 7; count of bases not matched to a gene: 15. This CDR3 has 17 amino acids. In DNA, the CDR3 is TGTGCCAGCAGCTTAGCCGGGACAGGGGTTACGGGGGGTGAGCAGTACTTC. Its translation is CASSLAGTGVTGGEQYF.

The CDR3 coding sequence is TGCGCCAGCAGCCTACACAGTCGGGACAGATTTTATGGCTACACCTTC. Translated, it gives CASSLHSRDRFYGYTF. The chain uses TRBV5-1 and TRBJ1-2, with 7 bases that match TRBD1. The germline gives CDR1 SGHRS, CDR2 YFSETQ. Trimming cost V 4 bases and J 5 bases; bases outside gene matches: 14. CDR3 length: 16 residues. Full variable domain (rest looked up from reference TRBV5-1 and TRBJ1-2): KAGVTQTPRYLIKTRGQQVTLSCSPISGHRSVSWYQQTPGQGLQFLFEYFSETQRNKGNFPGRFSGRQFSNSRSEMNVSTLELGDSALYLCASSLHSRDRFYGYTFGSGTRLTVV.

The chain links TRBV5-1 to TRBJ2-3; TRBD2 matches at 8 bases. Germline lookup yields CDR1 SGHRS and CDR2 YFSETQ. The V and J ends lost 4 bases and 3 bases, in that order; junction bases with no gene match: 13. This CDR3 is 17 amino acids long. Here the CDR3 reads CASSPGTSGWGTDTQYF. The CDR3 nucleotides read TGCGCCAGCAGCCCAGGGACTAGTGGTTGGGGTACAGATACGCAGTATTTT.

The chain carries TRBV7-9 and TRBJ2-3; 8 nucleotides align to TRBD2. Germline-derived CDR1 and CDR2 are SEHNR and FQNEAQ (reference sequence). The CDR3 sequence is 16 residues long. The V gene end was trimmed by 5 bases and the J gene end by 0 bases; junction bases not matched to a gene: 7. The CDR3 loop reads CASSAQTSVSTDTQYF. Here the CDR3 DNA reads TGTGCCAGCAGCGCGCAGACTAGCGTTAGCACAGATACGCAGTATTTT.

The chain's CDR3 is CASSLSKVKEQFF. The DNA of the CDR3 is TGTGCCAGCAGTCTATCCAAAGTGAAGGAGCAGTTCTTC. The J gene is TRBJ2-1, the V gene TRBV6-5; D not resolved. The CDR3 is made up of 13 amino acids. Germline CDR1 reads MNHEY; CDR2 reads SVGAGI. V gave up 5 bases and J gave up 10 bases, with 15 bases separating them.

The CDR3 loop is CASSITGVVPNQPQHF. CDR3 nucleotides: TGTGCCAGTAGTATAACAGGGGTAGTGCCCAATCAGCCCCAGCATTTT. The chain links TRBV19 to TRBJ1-5; TRBD1 agrees at 7 bases. The CDR3 is 16 residues long. With 2 bases clipped from V and 3 bases from J, the junction kept 7 bases outside the gene matches. Germline V CDR1 and CDR2: LNHDA, SQIVND (reference sequence).

Of note for this clone: Other DNA sequences in this sample translate to the same CDR3. The chain couples TRBV7-9 to TRBJ1-5; possibly TRBD1 for D (6 bases). Per germline, CDR1 SEHNR and CDR2 FQNEAQ (reference sequence). This CDR3 has 13 amino acids. Trimming removed 5 bases at V and 5 bases at J, with 10 bases between. CDR3 loop: CASSLNRDQPQHF. The CDR3 DNA is TGTGCCAGCAGCCTCAACAGGGATCAGCCCCAGCATTTT.

The rearrangement joins TRBV9 to TRBJ2-1; no definite D call. Germline loops: CDR1 SGDLS, CDR2 YYNGEE. V was clipped by 0 bases and J by 3 bases, with 10 bases between them. This CDR3 has 15 residues. The CDR3: CASSVEGADYNEQFF. The CDR3 nucleotides are TGTGCCAGCAGCGTAGAGGGTGCAGACTACAATGAGCAGTTCTTC. Variable domain in full (rest from reference TRBV9 and TRBJ2-1): DSGVTQTPKHLITATGQRVTLRCSPRSGDLSVYWYQQSLDQGLQFLIQYYNGEERAKGNILERFSAQQFPDLHSELNLSSLELGDSALYFCASSVEGADYNEQFFGPGTRLTVL.

With respect to this clone: Other DNA sequences in this specimen translate into the identical CDR3. The genes are TRBV27 and TRBJ2-2; possible D gene TRBD2, 6 bases. CDR1 MNHEY and CDR2 SMNVEV come from the germline V gene (reference sequence). The CDR3 contains 12 residues. Trimming cost V 7 bases and J 5 bases, with 8 bases left between them. The CDR3 coding sequence is TGTGCCAGCACTCGGGGGACCGGGGAGCTGTTTTTT. Residues: CASTRGTGELFF.

The chain links TRBV10-2 to TRBJ1-5, with D perhaps matching TRBD1 (5 bases). Germline-derived CDR1 and CDR2 are WSHSY and SAAADI. This CDR3 has 14 residues. V was cut by 3 bases and J by 6 bases, with 12 bases left in between. CDR3 nucleotide sequence: TGCGCCAGCAGTGATCTGAGGGGTGGTCAGCCCCAGCATTTT. Translation gives CASSDLRGGQPQHF.

The V and J genes are TRBV11-2 and TRBJ2-1; D remains ambiguous. Germline V gene data show CDR1 as SGHAT and CDR2 as FQNNGV. The CDR3 consists of 10 residues. V was pared by 4 bases and J by 10 bases, with 5 bases between. The DNA of the CDR3 is TGTGCCAGCAGCTCACAAGAGCAGTTCTTC. It encodes CASSSQEQFF.

The V gene is TRBV27, the J gene TRBJ2-7, with D possibly being TRBD2 (6 bases). Trimming pared 4 bases from V and 4 bases from J, leaving 11 bases between. This CDR3 spans 13 amino acids. Germline lookup yields CDR1 MNHEY and CDR2 SMNVEV (reference sequence). The CDR3 DNA follows: TGTGCCAGCAGTTCAGTGGCGGGGTACGAGCAGTACTTC. Translation: CASSSVAGYEQYF.

The chain has TRBV9 and TRBJ2-7; 7 nucleotides agree with TRBD1. CDR1 is SGDLS, CDR2 YYNGEE, per germline. This CDR3 region has 14 residues. Trimming cost V 0 bases and J 5 bases; bases outside gene matches: 5. The CDR3: CASSVGQGYDEQYF. CDR3 bases: TGTGCCAGCAGCGTAGGACAGGGATATGACGAGCAGTACTTC.

The chain is built from TRBV5-4 and TRBJ1-1; unclear D gene. The CDR3 has 13 residues. V gave up 0 bases and J gave up 7 bases, with 10 bases separating them. The germline V gene encodes CDR1 SGHNT and CDR2 YYREEE (reference sequence). CDR3 sequence reads: CASSLVGSSEAFF. CDR3 DNA sequence: TGTGCCAGCAGCTTGGTCGGGTCCAGTGAAGCTTTCTTT.

V gene TRBV2 combines with J gene TRBJ2-3; 7 nucleotides agree with TRBD1. The V and J ends lost 6 bases and 6 bases, in that order; junction bases with no gene match: 9. Germline assignment: CDR1 SNHLY and CDR2 FYNNEI. CDR3 length equals 14 residues. The CDR3 reads CASRTGYSWDTQYF. Written as DNA, the CDR3 is TGTGCCAGCAGGACAGGGTATTCTTGGGATACGCAGTATTTT.

In this sample, this clone turned up a few times. The chain is built from TRBV30 and TRBJ1-4; TRBD1 might be the D (6 bases). Trimming cost V 1 base and J 8 bases, with 11 bases left between them. Germline V gene sequence: CDR1 GTSNPN, CDR2 SVGIG (reference sequence). CDR3 length: 13 residues. Here the CDR3 reads CAWSGDISEKLFF. The DNA of the CDR3 is TGTGCCTGGAGTGGGGACATAAGCGAAAAACTGTTTTTT.

This chain connects TRBV6-6 to TRBJ1-2; D may be TRBD1 (6 bases). The germline V gene encodes CDR1 MNHNY and CDR2 SVGAGI (reference sequence). This CDR3 has 15 residues. Trimming left V 5 bases short and J 1 base short, with 14 bases between. The CDR3 bases are TGTGCCAGCAGTGTCAACGGGGGCTTTAACTATGGCTACACCTTC. Amino acid sequence: CASSVNGGFNYGYTF.

V usage is TRBV6-5 and J usage is TRBJ2-7, with D possibly matching TRBD1 (6 bases). The ends were cut back, 0 bases at V and 6 bases at J, with 12 bases in the middle. The CDR3 covers 14 residues. CDR1 is MNHEY, CDR2 SVGAGI, per germline. This chain's CDR3 is CASSYSGGSVEQYF. In nucleotides, the CDR3 is TGTGCCAGCAGTTACTCAGGGGGATCAGTCGAGCAGTACTTC.

The DNA of the CDR3 is TGTGCCTGGAGTGTTGGCTCTACTAGCAATCAGCCCCAGCATTTT. As protein: CAWSVGSTSNQPQHF. This sequence joins TRBV30 and TRBJ1-5; D remains unclear. Trimming stripped 0 bases from V and 0 bases from J, with 9 bases between. There are 15 residues in the CDR3. The germline V gene encodes CDR1 GTSNPN and CDR2 SVGIG (reference sequence). Full variable domain (outside the CDR3, taken from reference TRBV30 and TRBJ1-5): SQTIHQWPATLVQPVGSPLSLECTVEGTSNPNLYWYRQAAGRGLQLLFYSVGIGQISSEVPQNLSASRPQDRQFILSSKKLLLSDSGFYLCAWSVGSTSNQPQHFGDGTRLSIL.